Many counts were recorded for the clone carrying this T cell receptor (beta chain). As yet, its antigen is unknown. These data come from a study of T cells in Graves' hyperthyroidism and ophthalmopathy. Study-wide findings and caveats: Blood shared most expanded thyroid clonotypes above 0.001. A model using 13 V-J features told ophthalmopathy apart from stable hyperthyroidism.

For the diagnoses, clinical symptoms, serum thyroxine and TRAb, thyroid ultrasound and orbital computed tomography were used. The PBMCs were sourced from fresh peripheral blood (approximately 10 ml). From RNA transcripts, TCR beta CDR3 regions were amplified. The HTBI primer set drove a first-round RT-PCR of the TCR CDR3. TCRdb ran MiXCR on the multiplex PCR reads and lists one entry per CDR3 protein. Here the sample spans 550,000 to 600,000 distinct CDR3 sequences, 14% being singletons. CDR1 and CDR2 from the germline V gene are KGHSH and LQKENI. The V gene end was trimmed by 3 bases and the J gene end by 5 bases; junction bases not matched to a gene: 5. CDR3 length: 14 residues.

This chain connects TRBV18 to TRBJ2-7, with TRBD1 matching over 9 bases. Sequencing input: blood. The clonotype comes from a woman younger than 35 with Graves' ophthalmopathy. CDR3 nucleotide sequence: TGTGCCAGCTCACCTTGGGACAGGGCCCACGAGCAGTACTTC. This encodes CASSPWDRAHEQYF. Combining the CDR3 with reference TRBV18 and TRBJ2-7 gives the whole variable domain NAGVMQNPRHLVRRRGQEARLRCSPMKGHSHVYWYRQLPEEGLKFMVYLQKENIIDESGMPKERFSAEFPKEGPSILRIQQVVRGDSAAYFCASSPWDRAHEQYFGPGTRLTVT.